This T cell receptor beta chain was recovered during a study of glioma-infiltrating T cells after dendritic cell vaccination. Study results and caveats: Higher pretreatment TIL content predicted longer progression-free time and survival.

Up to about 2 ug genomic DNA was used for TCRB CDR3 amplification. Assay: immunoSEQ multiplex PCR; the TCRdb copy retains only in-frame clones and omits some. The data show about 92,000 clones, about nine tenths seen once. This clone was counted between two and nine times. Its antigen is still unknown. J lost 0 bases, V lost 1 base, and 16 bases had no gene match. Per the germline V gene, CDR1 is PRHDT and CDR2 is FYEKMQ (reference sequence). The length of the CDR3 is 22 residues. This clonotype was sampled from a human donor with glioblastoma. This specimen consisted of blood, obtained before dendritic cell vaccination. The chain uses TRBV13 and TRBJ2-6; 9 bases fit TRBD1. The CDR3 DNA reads TGTGCCAGCAGCTTAGAACGAGCTTCACCGGGACAGGGCCACTCTGGGGCCAACGTCCTGACTTTC. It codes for CASSLERASPGQGHSGANVLTF.